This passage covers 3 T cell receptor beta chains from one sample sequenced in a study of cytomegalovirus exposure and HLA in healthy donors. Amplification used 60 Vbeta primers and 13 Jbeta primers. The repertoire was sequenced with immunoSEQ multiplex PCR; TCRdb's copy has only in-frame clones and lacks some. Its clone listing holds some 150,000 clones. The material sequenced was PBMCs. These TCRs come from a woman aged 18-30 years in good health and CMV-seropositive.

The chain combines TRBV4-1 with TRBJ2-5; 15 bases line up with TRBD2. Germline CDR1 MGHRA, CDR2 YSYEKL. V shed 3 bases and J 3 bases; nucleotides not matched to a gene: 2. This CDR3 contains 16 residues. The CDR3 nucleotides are TGCGCCAGCAGCCAGTGGACTAGCGGGGGGGAAGAGACCCAGTACTTC. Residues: CASSQWTSGGEETQYF.

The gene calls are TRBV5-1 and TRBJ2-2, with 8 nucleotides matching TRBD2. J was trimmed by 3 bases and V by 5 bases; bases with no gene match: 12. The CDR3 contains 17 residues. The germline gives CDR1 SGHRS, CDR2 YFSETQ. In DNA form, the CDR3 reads TGCGCCAGCAGGGATATAGCGGGGTCGGGCGACACCGGGGAGCTGTTTTTT. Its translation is CASRDIAGSGDTGELFF.

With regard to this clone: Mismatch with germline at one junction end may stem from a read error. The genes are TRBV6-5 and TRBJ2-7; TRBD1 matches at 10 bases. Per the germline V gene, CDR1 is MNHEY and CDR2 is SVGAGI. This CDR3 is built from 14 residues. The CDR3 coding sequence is TGTGCCAGCACTTACGGGACAGGGGACTACGAGCAGTACTTC. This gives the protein CASTYGTGDYEQYF.